The clone carrying this TCR beta chain was observed at least ten times. The antigen remains unidentified. The sample belongs to a study of neurological immune-mediated disorders. Study-wide points: Falling below healthy controls, multiple sclerosis showed the least TCR clonal expansion, while HTLV-1-associated myelopathy showed the most.

Trimming removed 6 bases from V and 5 bases from J; junction bases left unmatched: 7. The CDR3 has 14 amino acids. Germline V CDR1 and CDR2: DFQATT, SNEGSKA (reference sequence). The cells used in sorted libraries, CD4+ or CD8+ T cells, numbered more than 850,000. A 10-nucleotide random UMI tagged transcripts in template-switch 5'RACE cDNA synthesis. TCRdb recomputed calls from the 5' RACE reads with MiXCR, one row per CDR3 protein. The table has 18,000 or so distinct CDR3 sequences, about 10% seen once; the top ten hold under 30%. Material for sequencing was CD8+ T cells from blood. This sequence originates from a woman aged 45-65 years in good health. V usage is TRBV20-1 and J usage is TRBJ2-3, with 11 positions matching TRBD1. CDR3 protein: CSAQDRGQVDTQYF. The DNA of the CDR3 is TGCAGTGCGCAGGACAGGGGGCAAGTAGATACGCAGTATTTT.